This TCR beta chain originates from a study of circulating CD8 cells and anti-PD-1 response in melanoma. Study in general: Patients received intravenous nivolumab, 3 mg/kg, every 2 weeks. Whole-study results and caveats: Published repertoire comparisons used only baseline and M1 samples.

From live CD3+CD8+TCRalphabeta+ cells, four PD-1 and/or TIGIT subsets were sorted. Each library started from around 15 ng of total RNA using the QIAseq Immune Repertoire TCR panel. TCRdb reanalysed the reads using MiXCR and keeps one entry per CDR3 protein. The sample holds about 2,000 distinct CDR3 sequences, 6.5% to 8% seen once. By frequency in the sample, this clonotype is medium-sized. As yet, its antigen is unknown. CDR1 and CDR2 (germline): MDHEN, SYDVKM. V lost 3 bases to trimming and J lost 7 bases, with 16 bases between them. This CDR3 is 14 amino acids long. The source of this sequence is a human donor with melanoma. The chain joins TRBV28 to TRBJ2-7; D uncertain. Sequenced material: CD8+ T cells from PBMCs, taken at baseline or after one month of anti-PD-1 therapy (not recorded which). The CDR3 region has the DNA TGTGCCAGCAGTTTTCAGAACGGAGCTCGGGAGCAGTACTTC. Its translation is CASSFQNGAREQYF.